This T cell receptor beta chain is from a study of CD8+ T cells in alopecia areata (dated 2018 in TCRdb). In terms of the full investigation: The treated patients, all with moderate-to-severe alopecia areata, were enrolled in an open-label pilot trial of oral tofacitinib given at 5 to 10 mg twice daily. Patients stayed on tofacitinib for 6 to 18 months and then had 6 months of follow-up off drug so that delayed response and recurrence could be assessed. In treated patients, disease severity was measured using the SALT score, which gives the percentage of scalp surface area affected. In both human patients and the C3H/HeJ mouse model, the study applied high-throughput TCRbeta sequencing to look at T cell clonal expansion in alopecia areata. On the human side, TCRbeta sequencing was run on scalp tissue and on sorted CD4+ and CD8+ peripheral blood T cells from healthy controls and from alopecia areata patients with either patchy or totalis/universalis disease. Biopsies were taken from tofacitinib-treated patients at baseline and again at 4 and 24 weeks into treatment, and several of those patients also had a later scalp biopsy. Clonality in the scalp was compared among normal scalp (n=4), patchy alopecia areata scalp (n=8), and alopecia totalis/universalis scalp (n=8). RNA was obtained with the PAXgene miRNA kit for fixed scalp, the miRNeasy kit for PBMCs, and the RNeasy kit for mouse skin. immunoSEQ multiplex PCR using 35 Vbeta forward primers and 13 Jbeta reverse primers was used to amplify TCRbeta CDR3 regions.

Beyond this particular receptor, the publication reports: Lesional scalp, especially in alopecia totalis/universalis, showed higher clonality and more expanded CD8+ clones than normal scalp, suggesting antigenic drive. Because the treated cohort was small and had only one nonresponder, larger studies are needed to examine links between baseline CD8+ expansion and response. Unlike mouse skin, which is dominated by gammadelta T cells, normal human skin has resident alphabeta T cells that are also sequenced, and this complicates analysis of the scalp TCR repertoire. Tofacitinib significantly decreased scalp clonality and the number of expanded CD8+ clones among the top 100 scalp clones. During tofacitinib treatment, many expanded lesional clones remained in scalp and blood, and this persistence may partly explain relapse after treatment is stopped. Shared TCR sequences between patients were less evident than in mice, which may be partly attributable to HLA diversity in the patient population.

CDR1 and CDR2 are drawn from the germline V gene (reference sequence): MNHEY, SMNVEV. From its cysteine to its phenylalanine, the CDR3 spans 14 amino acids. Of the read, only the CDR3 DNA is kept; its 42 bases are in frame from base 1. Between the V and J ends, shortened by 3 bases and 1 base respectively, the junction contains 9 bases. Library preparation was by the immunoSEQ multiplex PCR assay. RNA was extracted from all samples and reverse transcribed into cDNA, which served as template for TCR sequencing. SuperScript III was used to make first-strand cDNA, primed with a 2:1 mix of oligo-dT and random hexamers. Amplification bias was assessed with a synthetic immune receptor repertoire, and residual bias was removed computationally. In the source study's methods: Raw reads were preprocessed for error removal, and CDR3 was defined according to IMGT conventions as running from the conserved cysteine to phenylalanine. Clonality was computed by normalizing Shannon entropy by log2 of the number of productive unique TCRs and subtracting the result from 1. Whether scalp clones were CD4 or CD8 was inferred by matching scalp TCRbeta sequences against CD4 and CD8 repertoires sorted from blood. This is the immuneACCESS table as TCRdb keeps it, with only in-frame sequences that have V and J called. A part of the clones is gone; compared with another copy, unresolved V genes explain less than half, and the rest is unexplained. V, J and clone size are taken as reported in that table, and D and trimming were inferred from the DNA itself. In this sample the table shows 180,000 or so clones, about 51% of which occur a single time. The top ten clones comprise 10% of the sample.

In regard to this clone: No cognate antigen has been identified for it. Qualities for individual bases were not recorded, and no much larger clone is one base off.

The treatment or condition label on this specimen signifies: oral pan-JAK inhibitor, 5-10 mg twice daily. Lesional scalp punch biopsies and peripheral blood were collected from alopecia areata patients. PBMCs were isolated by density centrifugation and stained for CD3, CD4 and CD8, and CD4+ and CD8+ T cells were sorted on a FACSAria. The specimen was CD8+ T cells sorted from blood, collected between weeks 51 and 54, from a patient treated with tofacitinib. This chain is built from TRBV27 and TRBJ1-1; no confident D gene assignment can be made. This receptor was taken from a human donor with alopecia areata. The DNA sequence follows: TGTGCCAGCAGTTTGTTACGCGAGAACACTGAAGCTTTCTTT. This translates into CASSLLRENTEAFF.